The T cell receptor (beta chain) under discussion was sequenced for a study of CD8+CD57+ T cells in acquired aplastic anemia. Overall study context: The DNA of sorted CD4+ and CD8+ cells averaged 3.2 ug.

Patients chosen for sequencing had CD8+CD57+ cells that had expanded, as shown by flow cytometry. TCR beta VDJ and CDR3 profiling used genomic DNA as template. TCRdb reprocessed the reads via MiXCR and lists one record per CDR3 protein. The table shows roughly 200,000 distinct CDR3 sequences, with less than 75% occurring only once. Study conclusions and caveats: Patients did not significantly differ from controls in CD8+ Simpson's diversity.

The length of the CDR3 is 15 residues. The germline gives CDR1 MDHEN, CDR2 SYDVKM. The junction had 5 bases not matched to a gene; V was cut back by 6 bases and J by 5 bases. On this clonotype itself: Its target is unknown.

This TCR was recovered from a human donor with aplastic anemia. This sequence joins TRBV28 and TRBJ1-6; 9 bases map to TRBD1. The sequenced material came from sorted CD4+, CD8+, or CD8+CD57+ T cells (not recorded which) from PBMCs. CDR3 sequence reads: CASRAGQGNNSPLHF. The CDR3 DNA sequence: TGTGCCAGCAGGGCCGGACAGGGGAATAATTCACCCCTCCACTTT.